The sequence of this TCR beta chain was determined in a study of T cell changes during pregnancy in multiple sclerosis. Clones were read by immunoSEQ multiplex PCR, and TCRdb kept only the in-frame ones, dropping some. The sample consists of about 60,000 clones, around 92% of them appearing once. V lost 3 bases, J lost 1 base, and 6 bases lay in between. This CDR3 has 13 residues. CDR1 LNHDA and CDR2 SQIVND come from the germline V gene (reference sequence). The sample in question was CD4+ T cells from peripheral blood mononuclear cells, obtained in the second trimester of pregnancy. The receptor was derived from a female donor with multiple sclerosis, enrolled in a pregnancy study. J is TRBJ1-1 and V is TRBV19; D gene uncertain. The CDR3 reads CASSIVSNTEAFF. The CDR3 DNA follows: TGTGCCAGTAGTATCGTCTCGAACACTGAAGCTTTCTTT.